This T cell receptor beta chain originates from a study of T-cell reconstitution after alpha-beta-depleted transplantation in children. Points from the study as a whole: T-cell counts and diversity were attributed mostly to newly produced T cells one year after transplant. Roughly two months post-transplant, alpha-beta T cells reportedly originated from several hundred graft clones that had expanded. Certain patients had high TCRbeta diversity at day 60, and it came from recipient T cells and thymic progenitors that survived.

Germline CDR1 and CDR2: MNHEY and SVGEGT. The CDR3 contains 15 residues. Trimming removed 2 bases at V and 3 bases at J, with 12 bases between. Unique molecular identifiers were incorporated during preparation of the TCRbeta library. TCRdb called the PCR reads again in MiXCR, with one record for every CDR3 protein. The sample carries 490,000 or so distinct CDR3 sequences, more than 9% recorded once. This clonotype turned up a few times. Its antigen remains unidentified. This chain uses TRBV6-2 or TRBV6-3 with TRBJ2-3, with D possibly TRBD2 on 6 matching bases. The clonotype originates from a child aged 2 to 15 with inherited bone marrow failure, due to receive a stem cell transplant. The sequences come from PBMCs, collected before TCRalphabeta/CD19-depleted stem cell transplant. CDR3 protein: CASSYGTGATDTQYF. DNA of the CDR3: TGTGCCAGCAGTTACGGGACGGGAGCAACAGATACGCAGTATTTT.